Here is one T cell receptor beta chain with its context. The source of the sample is a study of T cells in Graves' hyperthyroidism and ophthalmopathy. The TCR beta CDR3 regions underwent amplification using RNA transcripts as the source. A first-round RT-PCR of the TCR CDR3 used the HTBI primer set. TCRdb redid the calling of the multiplex PCR reads with MiXCR, one entry per CDR3 protein. The repertoire has over 200,000 distinct CDR3 sequences, roughly 15% of them found once; the top ten carry about 14%. Germline V gene sequence: CDR1 DFQATT, CDR2 SNEGSKA (reference sequence). The CDR3 covers 14 residues.

Sample: blood. This clonotype originated in a woman aged 40 to 50 with Graves' hyperthyroidism that later progressed to Graves' ophthalmopathy. This rearrangement joins TRBV20-1 to TRBJ2-5, with unresolved D. The CDR3 DNA reads as TGCAGCGCCTGGGTCCTAAATATAAAAGAGACCCAGTACTTC. It codes for CSAWVLNIKETQYF.